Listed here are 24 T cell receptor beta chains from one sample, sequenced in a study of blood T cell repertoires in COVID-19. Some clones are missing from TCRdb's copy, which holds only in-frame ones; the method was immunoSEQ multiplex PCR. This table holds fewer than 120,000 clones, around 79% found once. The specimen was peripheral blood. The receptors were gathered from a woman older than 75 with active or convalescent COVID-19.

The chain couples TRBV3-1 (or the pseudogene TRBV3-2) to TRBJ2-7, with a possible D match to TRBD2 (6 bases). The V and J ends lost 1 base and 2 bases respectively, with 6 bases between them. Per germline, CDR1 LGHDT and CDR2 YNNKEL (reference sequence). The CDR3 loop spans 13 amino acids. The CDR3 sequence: CASSQGGAYEQYF. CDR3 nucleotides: TGTGCCAGCAGCCAAGGCGGGGCCTACGAGCAGTACTTC.

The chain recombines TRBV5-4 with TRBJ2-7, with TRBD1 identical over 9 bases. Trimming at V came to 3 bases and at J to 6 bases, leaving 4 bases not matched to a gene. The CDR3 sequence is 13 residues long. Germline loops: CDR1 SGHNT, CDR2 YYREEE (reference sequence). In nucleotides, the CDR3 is TGTGCCAGCAGCTGGGACAGGGTTGCCGAGCAGTACTTC. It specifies CASSWDRVAEQYF.

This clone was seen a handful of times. The CDR3, as DNA: TGTGCCAGTAGTATCCGACTAGCCCCCGCGGTGGGGGAGCAGTACTTC. Translation: CASSIRLAPAVGEQYF. The rearrangement uses TRBV19 and TRBJ2-7; 7 nucleotides align to TRBD2. The CDR3 is made up of 16 amino acids. V dropped 3 bases and J dropped 7; count of bases not matched to a gene: 15. CDR1 is LNHDA and CDR2 is SQIVND in the germline V gene (reference sequence).

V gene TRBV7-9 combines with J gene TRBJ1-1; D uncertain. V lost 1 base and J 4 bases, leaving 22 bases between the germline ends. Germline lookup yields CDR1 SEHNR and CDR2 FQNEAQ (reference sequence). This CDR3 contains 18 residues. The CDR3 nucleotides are TGTGCCAGCAGCTTAGACCCGGCAGGTGATCTTCTCGTCACTGAAGCTTTCTTT. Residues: CASSLDPAGDLLVTEAFF.

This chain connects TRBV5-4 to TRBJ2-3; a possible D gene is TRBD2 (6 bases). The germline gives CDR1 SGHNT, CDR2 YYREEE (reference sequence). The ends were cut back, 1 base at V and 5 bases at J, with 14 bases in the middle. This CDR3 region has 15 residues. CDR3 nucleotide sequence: TGTGCCAGCAGCTTGTATGGGGGAGCGGGAGATACGCAGTATTTT. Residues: CASSLYGGAGDTQYF.

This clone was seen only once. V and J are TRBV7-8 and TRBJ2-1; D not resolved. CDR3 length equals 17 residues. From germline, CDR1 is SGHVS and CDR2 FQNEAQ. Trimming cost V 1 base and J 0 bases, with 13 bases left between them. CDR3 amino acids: CASSLVVRRSSYNEQFF. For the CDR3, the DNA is TGTGCCAGCAGCTTAGTGGTACGAAGGAGCTCCTACAATGAGCAGTTCTTC.

This chain's CDR3 is CAISESGTLGNTIYF. The CDR3 DNA reads as TGTGCCATCAGTGAGTCCGGGACACTGGGAAACACCATATATTTT. V usage is TRBV10-3 and J usage is TRBJ1-3; possibly TRBD1 for D (6 bases). The V and J ends lost 0 bases and 4 bases respectively, with 10 bases between them. CDR3 length: 15 residues. CDR1 and CDR2 from the germline V gene are ENHRY and SYGVKD.

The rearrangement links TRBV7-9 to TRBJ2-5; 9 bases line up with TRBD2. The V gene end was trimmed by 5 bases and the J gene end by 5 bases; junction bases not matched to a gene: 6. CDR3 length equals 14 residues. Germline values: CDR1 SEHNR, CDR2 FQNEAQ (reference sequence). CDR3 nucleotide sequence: TGTGCCAGCAGCCAACTAGCGGGCCCGGAGACCCAGTACTTC. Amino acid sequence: CASSQLAGPETQYF.

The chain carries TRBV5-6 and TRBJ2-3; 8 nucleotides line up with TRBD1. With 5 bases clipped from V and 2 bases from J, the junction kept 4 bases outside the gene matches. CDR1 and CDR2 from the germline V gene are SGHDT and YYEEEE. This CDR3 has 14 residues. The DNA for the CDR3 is TGTGCCAGCAGTCGGGGACAGGACACAGATACGCAGTATTTT. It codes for CASSRGQDTDTQYF.

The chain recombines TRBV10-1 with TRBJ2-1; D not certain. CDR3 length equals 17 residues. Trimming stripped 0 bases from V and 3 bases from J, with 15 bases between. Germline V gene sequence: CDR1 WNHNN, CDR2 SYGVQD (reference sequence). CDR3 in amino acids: CASSESGKKQLYNEQFF. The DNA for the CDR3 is TGCGCCAGCAGTGAGTCTGGTAAAAAACAGCTCTACAATGAGCAGTTCTTC.

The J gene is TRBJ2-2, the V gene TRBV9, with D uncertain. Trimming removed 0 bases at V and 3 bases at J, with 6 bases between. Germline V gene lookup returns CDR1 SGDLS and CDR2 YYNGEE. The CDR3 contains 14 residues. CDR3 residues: CASSVGAHTGELFF. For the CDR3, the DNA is TGTGCCAGCAGCGTAGGAGCTCACACCGGGGAGCTGTTTTTT.

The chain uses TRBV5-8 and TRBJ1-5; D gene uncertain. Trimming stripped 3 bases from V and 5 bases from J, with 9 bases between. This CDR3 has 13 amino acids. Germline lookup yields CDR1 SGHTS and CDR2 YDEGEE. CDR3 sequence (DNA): TGTGCCAGCAGCTCTGGCAGGTATCAGCCCCAGCATTTT. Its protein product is CASSSGRYQPQHF.

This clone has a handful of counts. The CDR3 loop reads CASSLRGGYGYTF. The DNA of the CDR3 is TGTGCCAGCAGTTTAAGAGGTGGCTATGGCTACACCTTC. This rearrangement joins TRBV27 to TRBJ1-2; no clear D. There are 13 residues in the CDR3. V was shortened by 2 bases and J by 4 bases, with 8 bases between the two germline ends. Germline CDR1 reads MNHEY; CDR2 reads SMNVEV (reference sequence).

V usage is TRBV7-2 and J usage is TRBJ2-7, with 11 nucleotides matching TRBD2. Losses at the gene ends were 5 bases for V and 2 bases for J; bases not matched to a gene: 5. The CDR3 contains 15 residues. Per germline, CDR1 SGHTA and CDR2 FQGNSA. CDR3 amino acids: CASSTGLAGTYEQYF. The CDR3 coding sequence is TGTGCCAGCAGCACAGGACTAGCGGGTACCTACGAGCAGTACTTC.

The CDR3 protein is CASSLRRESSGNTIYF. In DNA form, the CDR3 reads TGTGCCAGCAGCTTAAGGAGAGAGAGCTCTGGAAACACCATATATTTT. The chain carries TRBV7-6 and TRBJ1-3; D remains unclear. Per the germline V gene, CDR1 is SGHVS and CDR2 is FNYEAQ. V shed 2 bases and J shed 0 bases, with 11 bases lying between them. The CDR3 extends over 16 amino acids. The full variable domain, rest sourced from reference TRBV7-6 and TRBJ1-3, is GAGVSQSPRYKVTKRGQDVALRCDPISGHVSLYWYRQALGQGPEFLTYFNYEAQQDKSGLPNDRFSAERPEGSISTLTIQRTEQRDSAMYRCASSLRRESSGNTIYFGEGSWLTVV.

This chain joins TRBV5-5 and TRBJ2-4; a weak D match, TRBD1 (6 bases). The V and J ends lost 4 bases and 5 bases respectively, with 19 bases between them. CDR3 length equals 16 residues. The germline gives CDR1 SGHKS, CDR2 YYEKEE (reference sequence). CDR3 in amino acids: CASSKPGQPFENIQYF. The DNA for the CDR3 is TGTGCCAGCAGCAAACCCGGACAGCCTTTCGAAAACATTCAGTACTTC.

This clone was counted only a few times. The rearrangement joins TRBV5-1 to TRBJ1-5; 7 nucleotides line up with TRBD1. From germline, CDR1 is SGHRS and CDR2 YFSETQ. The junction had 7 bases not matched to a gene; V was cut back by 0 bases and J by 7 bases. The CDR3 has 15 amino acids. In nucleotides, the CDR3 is TGCGCCAGCAGCTTGGGGACAGGAAAACACCAGCCCCAGCATTTT. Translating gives CASSLGTGKHQPQHF. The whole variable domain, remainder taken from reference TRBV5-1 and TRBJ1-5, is KAGVTQTPRYLIKTRGQQVTLSCSPISGHRSVSWYQQTPGQGLQFLFEYFSETQRNKGNFPGRFSGRQFSNSRSEMNVSTLELGDSALYLCASSLGTGKHQPQHFGDGTRLSIL.

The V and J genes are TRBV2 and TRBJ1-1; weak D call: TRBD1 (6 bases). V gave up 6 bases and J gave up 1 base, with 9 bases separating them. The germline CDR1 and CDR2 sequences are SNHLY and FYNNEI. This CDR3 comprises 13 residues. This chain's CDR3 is CASSVGQNTEAFF. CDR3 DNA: TGTGCCAGCAGCGTGGGACAGAACACTGAAGCTTTCTTT.

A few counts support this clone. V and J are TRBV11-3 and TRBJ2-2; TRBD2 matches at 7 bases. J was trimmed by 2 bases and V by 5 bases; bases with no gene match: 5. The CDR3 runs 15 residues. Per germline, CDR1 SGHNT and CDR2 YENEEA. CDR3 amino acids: CASSRGEINTGELFF. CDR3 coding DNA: TGTGCCAGCAGCCGGGGGGAAATAAACACCGGGGAGCTGTTTTTT. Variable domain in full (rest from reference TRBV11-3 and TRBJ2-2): EAGVVQSPRYKIIEKKQPVAFWCNPISGHNTLYWYLQNLGQGPELLIRYENEEAVDDSQLPKDRFSAERLKGVDSTLKIQPAELGDSAVYLCASSRGEINTGELFFGEGSRLTVL.

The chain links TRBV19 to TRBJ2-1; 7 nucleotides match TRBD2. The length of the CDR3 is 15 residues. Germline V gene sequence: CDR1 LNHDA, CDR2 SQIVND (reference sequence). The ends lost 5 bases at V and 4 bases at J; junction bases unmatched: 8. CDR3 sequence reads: CASSQAGVVYNEQFF. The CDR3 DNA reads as TGTGCCAGTAGTCAGGCGGGAGTTGTATACAATGAGCAGTTCTTC. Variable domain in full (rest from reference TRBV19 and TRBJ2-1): DGGITQSPKYLFRKEGQNVTLSCEQNLNHDAMYWYRQDPGQGLRLIYYSQIVNDFQKGDIAEGYSVSREKKESFPLTVTSAQKNPTAFYLCASSQAGVVYNEQFFGPGTRLTVL.

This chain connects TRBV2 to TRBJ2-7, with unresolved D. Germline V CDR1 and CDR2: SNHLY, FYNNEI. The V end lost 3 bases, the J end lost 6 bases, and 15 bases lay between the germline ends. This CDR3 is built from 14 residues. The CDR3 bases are TGTGCCAGCAGTGACGTAGCCCCGTTTCGCGAGCAGTACTTC. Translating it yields CASSDVAPFREQYF.

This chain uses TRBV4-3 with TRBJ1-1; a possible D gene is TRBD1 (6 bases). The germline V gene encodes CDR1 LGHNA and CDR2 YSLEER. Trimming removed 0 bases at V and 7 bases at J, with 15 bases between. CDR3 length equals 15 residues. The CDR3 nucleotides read TGCGCCAGCAGCCAAGATTTCGGGGGGCGGGTTGAAGCTTTCTTT. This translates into CASSQDFGGRVEAFF.

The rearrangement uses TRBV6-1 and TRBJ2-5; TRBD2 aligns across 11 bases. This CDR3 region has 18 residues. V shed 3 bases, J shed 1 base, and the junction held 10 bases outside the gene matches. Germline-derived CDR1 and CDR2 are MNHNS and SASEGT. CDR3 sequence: CASSEPTRTSGFQETQYF. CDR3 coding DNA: TGTGCCAGCAGTGAGCCTACTAGGACTAGCGGGTTCCAAGAGACCCAGTACTTC.

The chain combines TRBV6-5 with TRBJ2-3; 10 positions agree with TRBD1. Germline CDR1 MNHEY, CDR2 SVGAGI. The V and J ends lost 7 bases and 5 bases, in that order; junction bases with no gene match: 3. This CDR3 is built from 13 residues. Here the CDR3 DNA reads TGTGCCAGCACTGGACAGGGGGAAGATACGCAGTATTTT. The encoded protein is CASTGQGEDTQYF.